This T cell receptor beta chain was recovered during a study of blood T cells in healthy people across ages (dated by TCRdb to the mid-2010s). About the investigation overall: In model experiments, roughly one uniquely barcoded TCR beta cDNA molecule per two T cells was captured by template switching. Four age groups were formed from the donors: young (average approximately 15 years), middle-aged (approximately 40), aged (62) and long-lived (around 82). Age-related changes in TCR beta repertoire diversity were measured in the study by deep sequencing normalized with unique cDNA molecular identifiers. Using the same blood draw, the study looked at two additional independent replicas of 1 million unique cDNA reads for two donors, one aged 18 to 30 and the other aged 80 or older. To avoid experimental bias, donors of different ages were spread randomly across the sequencing lanes.

Libraries came from 5' RACE. The data were produced on an Illumina HiSeq 2500. A second PCR of 7 to 11 cycles was run with a J-beta primer mix and a sample-barcoded 5' primer. A template-switch 5' adaptor carrying 12 random nucleotides introduced a unique molecular identifier onto each TCR beta cDNA molecule. Each sample yielded at least 3 million CDR3-containing paired-end reads. The Mint cDNA synthesis kit, primed by a TRBC-specific oligonucleotide, was used to synthesize first-strand cDNA from all RNA. After uracil-DNA glycosylase treatment, a first 18-cycle PCR used universal primers M1SS and BC2_uni_R on all cDNA. Per the original workflow: For normalization, 1 million high-quality reads, each with a distinct molecular identifier, were randomly selected from each sample. Instead of being binned into consensus sequences, reads that shared molecular identifiers were thrown out. MiTCR, with a Q25 quality threshold and the strictest error-elimination algorithm, was used for CDR3 identification, clonotype clustering and error correction. A nonparametric unseen species model with Euler transformation was used to estimate lower-bound total TCR beta diversity. Using fastp at Q25 and MiXCR, TCRdb reprocessed the public reads and kept productive beta chains. A single entry per CDR3 protein holds the most common genes and DNA from its merged rows. The V and J calls here are based on TCRdb, not the publication. Present in this sample are some 1,500,000 distinct CDR3 sequences, 35% to 45% of which were seen just once. Less than 5% of the sample lies in the top ten.

Germline trimming: 4 bases from V, 1 base from J; junction bases outside gene matches: 10. The CDR3 sequence holds 18 residues, the cysteine and phenylalanine included. The retained sequence is limited to the CDR3, 54 bases, with the frame set at the first base. The donors were 40 or so Caucasian individuals from Russia, aged roughly 6 to 100 years, who were systemically healthy. Ten milliliters of peripheral blood were drawn from each donor into EDTA-treated Vacutainer tubes. Ficoll-Paque density-gradient centrifugation was used to isolate PBMCs, with at least 6.5 million per sample. Total RNA, at least 5 micrograms per sample, was extracted from PBMCs with Trizol reagent. The percentages of naive CD45RAhigh/CD27high T cells were determined by flow cytometry on a PBMC aliquot from every donor. This clonotype was counted a few times. Its antigen target is currently unknown. No much larger clone exists at a distance of one base, and base qualities are not known.

Overall results and qualifications from the work: Compared with the aged group, more naive CD4+ T cells, fewer expanded clones and increased TCR diversity were shown by the long-lived group, suggesting age selection. A strong correlation was found between observed TCR beta diversity and the percentage of naive T cells measured by flow cytometry. Donor CMV infection status was unknown, potentially confounding age-related changes in expanded clonotypes. Estimates of total diversity from one million sequenced T cells were regarded as lower bounds and underestimates. Because profiling used bulk unsorted PBMCs, naive and antigen-experienced compartments could not be compared conclusively. Observed TCR beta diversity per million T cells fell roughly linearly with age, and a significant reduction was already apparent by age around 40.

The specimen sequenced was blood. The V and J segments used are TRBV12-3 or TRBV12-4 and TRBJ2-6; 7 junctional bases match TRBD2. The source is a woman between 18 and 29 years old in good health. The bases read TGTGCCAGCAGTTCCTGGGGGGGTCTTAGTTCTGGGGCCAACGTCCTGACTTTC. This codes for CASSSWGGLSSGANVLTF.